This is a list of T cell receptor beta chains from one sample in a study of technical replicates of blood from a few donors. Data came from immunoSEQ multiplex PCR; TCRdb stores just in-frame clones and leaves some out. The table has 100,000 or so clones, under 96% seen once. The specimen was T cells isolated from PBMCs. These receptors originate from a human donor in good health. Both conserved end residues are part of each CDR3. A D gene is named only where the DNA matches it firmly. Rows may omit the clone size; those that give it use once, few, many or a size class.

>TRBJ2-7|TRBV9|NA|NA
TGTGCCAGCAGCGCTGGGGGGGCTTACGAGCAGTACTTC
CASSAGGAYEQYF
>TRBJ2-7|TRBV19|TRBD2|NA
TGTGCCAGTAGTATCCAGCGGGACCCCTCCTACGAGCAGTACTTC
CASSIQRDPSYEQYF
>TRBJ1-5|TRBV30|TRBD1|NA
TGTGCCTGGAGTGTAAGTACAGGGGAATTACAGCCCCAGCATTTT
CAWSVSTGELQPQHF
>TRBJ2-1|TRBV6-5|NA|NA
TGTGCCAGCAGTTACTCCCGCCGGGCGGGCAATGAGCAGTTCTTC
CASSYSRRAGNEQFF
>TRBJ2-7|TRBV30|NA|NA
TGTGCCTGTAAACAGAGCTCCTACGAGCAGTACTTC
CACKQSSYEQYF
>TRBJ2-1|TRBV27|TRBD2|NA
TGTGCCAGCAGTCTACTAGCGGGAGCCTACAATGAGCAGTTCTTC
CASSLLAGAYNEQFF
>TRBJ2-5|TRBV14|TRBD1|NA
TGTGCCAGCAGCGACACGGACAGGGGCCAGACCCAGTACTTC
CASSDTDRGQTQYF
>TRBJ2-7|TRBV7-6|NA|once
TGTGCCAGCAGCTTAGAAGGAGCGTATGAGCAGTACTTC
CASSLEGAYEQYF
>TRBJ1-2|TRBV5-4|NA|NA
TGTGCCAGCAGCGCAGCTACATCTCCGGAGGGCTACACCTTC
CASSAATSPEGYTF
>TRBJ2-7|TRBV2|NA|NA
TGTGCCAGCATCGACCGGACACGGGCCTACGAGCAGTACTTC
CASIDRTRAYEQYF
>TRBJ2-7|TRBV19|NA|NA
TGTGCCAGTAGTGCGGCAGGGGCTAGCGGAATGTACGAGCAGTACTTC
CASSAAGASGMYEQYF
>TRBJ2-1|TRBV19|TRBD2|NA
TGTGCCAGTAGGGTCGGGACTAGCGGGTACAATGAGCAGTTCTTC
CASRVGTSGYNEQFF
>TRBJ1-1|TRBV7-8|NA|NA
TGTGCCAGCAGCTTAAAGGGGGAATACACTGAAGCTTTCTTT
CASSLKGEYTEAFF
>TRBJ2-1|TRBV5-1|NA|NA
TGCGCCAGCAGCTTGGGGGGGCTCGACTTAGAGGAGCAGTTCTTC
CASSLGGLDLEEQFF
>TRBJ2-1|TRBV6-4|TRBD2|NA
TGTGCCAGCAGTGACTCGGGACTAGGAGGTGATGAGCAGTTCTTC
CASSDSGLGGDEQFF
>TRBJ2-7|TRBV27|TRBD1|NA
TGTGCCAGCAGTGTAGGGACAGGGGCCTACGAGCAGTACTTC
CASSVGTGAYEQYF
>TRBJ1-1|TRBV7-9|NA|NA
TGTGCCAGCAGCAACCCCGAGGGGGATGCCACTGAAGCTTTCTTT
CASSNPEGDATEAFF
>TRBJ2-7|TRBV9|NA|NA
TGTGCCAGCAGTGAATCCGGGACTTCTCCGACCTACGAGCAGTACTTC
CASSESGTSPTYEQYF
>TRBJ2-1|TRBV11-2|TRBD2|NA
TGTGCCAGCAGATTAGTCCGGGGGGGCCTTTACAATGAGCAGTTCTTC
CASRLVRGGLYNEQFF
>TRBJ2-5|TRBV9|NA|NA
TGTGCCAGCAGCGACCTACAAGAGACCCAGTACTTC
CASSDLQETQYF
>TRBJ1-5|TRBV28|TRBD1|NA
TGTGCCAGCAGATCCGACAGGGAGGACTATAGCAATCAGCCCCAGCATTTT
CASRSDREDYSNQPQHF
>TRBJ1-1|TRBV5-1|TRBD1|few
TGCGCCAGCAGCTTGCAAGGGGGCAATACTGAAGCTTTCTTT
CASSLQGGNTEAFF
>TRBJ2-3|TRBV7-9|TRBD2|NA
TGTGCCAGCAGCTTATCCTCCGGGACTAGCGGGAAAATCGATACGCAGTATTTT
CASSLSSGTSGKIDTQYF
>TRBJ1-5|TRBV2|NA|NA
TGTGCCAGCAGCCCGGATCCGGACAGTCAACCCCAGCATTTT
CASSPDPDSQPQHF
>TRBJ2-1|TRBV6-1|TRBD1|NA
TGTGCCAGCACTGGGACAGGGGATGAGCAGTTCTTC
CASTGTGDEQFF
>TRBJ2-3|TRBV30|NA|NA
TGTGCCTGGATAGGGGGGGCTGGGGCCCTCACAGATACGCAGTATTTT
CAWIGGAGALTDTQYF
>TRBJ2-5|TRBV30|NA|NA
TGTGCCTGGAGTGCAAACAGGGATCGGGAGACCCAGTACTTC
CAWSANRDRETQYF
>TRBJ2-7|TRBV27|NA|NA
TGTGCCAGCAGTCCCCCTCAGCCTGCGGACGAGCAGTACTTC
CASSPPQPADEQYF
>TRBJ1-1|TRBV19|NA|NA
TGTGCCAGTAACTGGGAGGGACTTGGGAACACTGAAGCTTTCTTT
CASNWEGLGNTEAFF
>TRBJ2-1|TRBV29-1|TRBD1|NA
TGCAGCGTGCCGGGACAGTTCCACAATGAGCAGTTCTTC
CSVPGQFHNEQFF
>TRBJ2-3|TRBV5-1|NA|NA
TGCGCCAGCAGCTTCGGGAGTAGGATAGATACGCAGTATTTT
CASSFGSRIDTQYF
>TRBJ1-5|TRBV19|NA|NA
TGTGCCAGTAGTATACGGGAGGGGGTCCGGGACCAGCCCCAGCATTTT
CASSIREGVRDQPQHF
>TRBJ2-5|TRBV18|TRBD2|NA
TGTGCCAGCTCACCACCTAGCGGGGGAGAGACCCAGTACTTC
CASSPPSGGETQYF